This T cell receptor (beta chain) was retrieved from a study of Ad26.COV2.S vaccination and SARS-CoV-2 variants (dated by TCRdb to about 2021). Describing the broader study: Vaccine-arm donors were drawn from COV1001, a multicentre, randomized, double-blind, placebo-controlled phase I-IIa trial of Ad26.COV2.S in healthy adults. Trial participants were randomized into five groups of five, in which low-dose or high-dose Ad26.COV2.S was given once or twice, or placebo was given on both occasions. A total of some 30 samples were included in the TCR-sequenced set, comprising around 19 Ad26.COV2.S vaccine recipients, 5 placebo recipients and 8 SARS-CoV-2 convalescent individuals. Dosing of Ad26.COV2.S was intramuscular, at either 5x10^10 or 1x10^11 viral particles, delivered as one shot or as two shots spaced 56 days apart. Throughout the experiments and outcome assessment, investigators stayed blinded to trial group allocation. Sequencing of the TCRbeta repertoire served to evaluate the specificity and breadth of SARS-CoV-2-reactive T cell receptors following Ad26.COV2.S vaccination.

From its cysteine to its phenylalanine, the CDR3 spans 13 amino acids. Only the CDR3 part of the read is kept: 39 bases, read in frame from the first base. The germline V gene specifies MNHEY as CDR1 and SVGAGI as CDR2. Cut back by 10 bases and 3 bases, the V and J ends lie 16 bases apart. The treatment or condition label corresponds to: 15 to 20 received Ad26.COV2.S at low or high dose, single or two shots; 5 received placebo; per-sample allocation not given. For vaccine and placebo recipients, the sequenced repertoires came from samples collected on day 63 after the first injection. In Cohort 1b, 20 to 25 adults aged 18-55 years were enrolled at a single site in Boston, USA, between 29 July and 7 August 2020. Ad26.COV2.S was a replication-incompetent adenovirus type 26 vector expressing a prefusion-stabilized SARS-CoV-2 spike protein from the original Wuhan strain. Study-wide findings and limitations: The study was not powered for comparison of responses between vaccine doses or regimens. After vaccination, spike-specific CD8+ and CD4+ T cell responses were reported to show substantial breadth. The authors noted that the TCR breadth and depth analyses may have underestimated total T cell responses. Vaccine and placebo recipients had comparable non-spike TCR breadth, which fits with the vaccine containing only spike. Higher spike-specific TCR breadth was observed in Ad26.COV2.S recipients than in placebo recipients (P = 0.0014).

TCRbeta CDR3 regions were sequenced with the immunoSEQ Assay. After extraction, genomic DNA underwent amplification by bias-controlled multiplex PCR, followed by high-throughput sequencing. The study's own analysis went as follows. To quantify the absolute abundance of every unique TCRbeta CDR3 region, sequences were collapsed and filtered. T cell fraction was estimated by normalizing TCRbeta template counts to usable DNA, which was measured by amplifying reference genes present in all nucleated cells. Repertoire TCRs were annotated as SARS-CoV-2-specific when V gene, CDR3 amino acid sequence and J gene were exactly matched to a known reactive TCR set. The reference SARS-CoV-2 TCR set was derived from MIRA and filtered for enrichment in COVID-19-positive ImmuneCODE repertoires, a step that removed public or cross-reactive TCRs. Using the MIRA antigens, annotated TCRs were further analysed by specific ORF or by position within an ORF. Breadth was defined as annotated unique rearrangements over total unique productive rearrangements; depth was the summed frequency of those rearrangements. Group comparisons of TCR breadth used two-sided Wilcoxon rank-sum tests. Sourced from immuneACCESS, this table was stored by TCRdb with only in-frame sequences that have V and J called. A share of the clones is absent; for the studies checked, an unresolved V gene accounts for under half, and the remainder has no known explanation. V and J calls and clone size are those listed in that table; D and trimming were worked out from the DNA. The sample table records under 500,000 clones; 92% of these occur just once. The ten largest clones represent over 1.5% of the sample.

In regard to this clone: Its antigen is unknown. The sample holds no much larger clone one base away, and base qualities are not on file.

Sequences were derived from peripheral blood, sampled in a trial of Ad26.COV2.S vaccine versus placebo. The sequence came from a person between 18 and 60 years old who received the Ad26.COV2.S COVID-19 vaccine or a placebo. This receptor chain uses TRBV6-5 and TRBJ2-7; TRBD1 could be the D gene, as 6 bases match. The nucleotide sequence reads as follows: TGTGCCACGTCCACAGGGCTTCGCTACGAGCAGTACTTC. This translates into CATSTGLRYEQYF.